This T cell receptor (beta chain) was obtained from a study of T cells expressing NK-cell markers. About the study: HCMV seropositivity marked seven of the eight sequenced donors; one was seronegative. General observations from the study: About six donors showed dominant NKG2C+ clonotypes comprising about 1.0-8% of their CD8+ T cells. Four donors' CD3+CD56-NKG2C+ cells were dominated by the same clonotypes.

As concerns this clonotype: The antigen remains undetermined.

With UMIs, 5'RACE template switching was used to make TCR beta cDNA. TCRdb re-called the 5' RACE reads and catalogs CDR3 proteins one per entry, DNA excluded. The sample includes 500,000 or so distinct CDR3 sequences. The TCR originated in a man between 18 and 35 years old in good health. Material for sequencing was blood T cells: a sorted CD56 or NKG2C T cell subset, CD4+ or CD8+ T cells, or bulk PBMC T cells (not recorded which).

The CDR3 loop is CASRRFGSTDTQYF. The V call is TRBV6-2 or TRBV6-3, the J call TRBJ2-3. The CDR3 contains 14 residues. The germline V gene encodes CDR1 MNHEY and CDR2 SVGEGT.